This note documents a single T cell receptor (beta chain) sequence. Its cognate antigen is unknown. A much larger clonotype is one base distant, so this may be a read error. The TCR beta CDR3 regions underwent amplification using RNA transcripts as the source. During a first-round RT-PCR of the TCR CDR3, the HTBI primer set was used. TCRdb passed the multiplex PCR reads through MiXCR, listing each CDR3 protein once. The sample consists of about 160,000 distinct CDR3 sequences, about 9.4% of them appearing once. This entry comes from a study of T cells in Graves' hyperthyroidism and ophthalmopathy. Study conclusions and caveats: Ophthalmopathy got predicted by the model a median approximately 6.4 months before its onset.

A sample of blood taken at first hyperthyroidism diagnosis preceded any ophthalmopathy symptoms. Germline CDR1 reads DFQATT; CDR2 reads SNEGSKA (reference sequence). This CDR3 has 18 amino acids. The V end lost 6 bases, the J end lost 1 base, and 25 bases lay between the germline ends. The sequence was collected from a woman aged 18-30 years with Graves' hyperthyroidism that later progressed to Graves' ophthalmopathy. The sequenced sample consisted of blood. V gene TRBV20-1 combines with J gene TRBJ1-5; TRBD1 might be the D (6 bases). This CDR3 is CSAYGFVDSRSSNQPQHF. CDR3 DNA: TGCAGTGCCTATGGTTTTGTGGACAGCAGATCAAGCAATCAGCCCCAGCATTTT.